This TCR beta chain was observed in a study of OX40 agonist ivuxolimab in advanced cancers. Study-wide background: The dose of intravenous ivuxolimab that patients received every 2 weeks ranged from 0.01 to 10 mg/kg. Patients with hepatocellular carcinoma, melanoma, renal cell or head and neck cancer made up the dose-escalation patients.

The study, taken as a whole, reports: Some of the nonresponding patients also showed low levels of normalized T-cell clonal expansion. CD4+ and CD8+ blood T cells expanded clonally by week 6 at 0.1 to 3.0 mg/kg.

TCRdb keeps only in-frame clones here, not all; method: immunoSEQ multiplex PCR. The sample lists approximately 74,000 clones, 90% to 95% occurring once. Germline V gene lookup returns CDR1 MDHEN and CDR2 SYDVKM. With V trimmed by 5 bases and J by 4 bases, 18 bases remained unmatched. The CDR3 sequence is 18 residues long. Of note for this clone: Its antigen is unidentified.

The genes are TRBV28 and TRBJ2-3; TRBD2 matches 7 bases. The sequences come from CD4+ or CD8+ T cells sorted from blood, collected in a trial of the OX40 agonist ivuxolimab. This clonotype was obtained from an adult with an advanced solid tumor such as melanoma, head and neck, liver or kidney cancer. This chain's CDR3 is CASSPWASGPLGSDTQYF. In DNA, the CDR3 is TGTGCCAGCAGTCCGTGGGCTAGCGGCCCCCTCGGGTCAGATACGCAGTATTTT.